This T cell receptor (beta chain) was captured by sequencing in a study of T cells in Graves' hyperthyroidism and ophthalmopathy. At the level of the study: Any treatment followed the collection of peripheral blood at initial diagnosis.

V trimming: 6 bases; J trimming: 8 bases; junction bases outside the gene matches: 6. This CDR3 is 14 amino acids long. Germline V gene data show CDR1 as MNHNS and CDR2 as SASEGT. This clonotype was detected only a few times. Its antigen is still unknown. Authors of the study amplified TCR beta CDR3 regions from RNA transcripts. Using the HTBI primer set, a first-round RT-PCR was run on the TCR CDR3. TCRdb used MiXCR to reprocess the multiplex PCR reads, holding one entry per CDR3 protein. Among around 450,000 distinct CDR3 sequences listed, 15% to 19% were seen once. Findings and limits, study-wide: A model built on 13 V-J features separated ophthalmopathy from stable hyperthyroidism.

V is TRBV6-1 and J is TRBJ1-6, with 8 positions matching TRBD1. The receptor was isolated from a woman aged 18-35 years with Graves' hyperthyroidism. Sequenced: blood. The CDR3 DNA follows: TGTGCCAGCAGGCAGGGGGCACTGCATTCACCCCTCCACTTT. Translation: CASRQGALHSPLHF.